This is a list of T cell receptor beta chains from one sample in a study of blood T cell repertoires in COVID-19. Produced via immunoSEQ multiplex PCR; TCRdb's table is partial and in-frame only. Among tens of thousands of clones listed, 90% were seen once. The sample comprised peripheral blood. These receptors were obtained from an elderly woman with active or convalescent COVID-19. CDR3s include the opening cysteine and the closing phenylalanine or tryptophan. D genes are given only for firm matches. The size entry is marked missing in some rows and otherwise reads once, few, many or a size class.

clone_size	j_call	v_call	d_call	cdr3_nt	cdr3_aa
-	TRBJ1-2	TRBV5-1	TRBD1	TGCGCCAGCAGCTTGGATGGGACAGGGTCCTACGGCTACACCTTC	CASSLDGTGSYGYTF
-	TRBJ2-1	TRBV11-2	-	TGTGCCAGCAGCTTAGACGTAGTTAACTATGAGCAGTTCTTC	CASSLDVVNYEQFF
-	TRBJ2-7	TRBV2	TRBD1	TGTGCCAGCAGTGAACTGGACAGGGACGAGCAGTACTTC	CASSELDRDEQYF
-	TRBJ2-7	TRBV18	-	TGTGCCAGCTCATCTCAGGGTTGGGACGAGCAGTACTTC	CASSSQGWDEQYF
-	TRBJ1-2	TRBV6-1	-	TGTGCCAGCAGTGAGTCCGGGACTTCCCTTGGGGACACCTTC	CASSESGTSLGDTF
few	TRBJ1-1	TRBV7-2	TRBD1	TGTGCCAGCAGCCTCCAGGGGGCTTACGCTGAAGCTTTCTTT	CASSLQGAYAEAFF
-	TRBJ2-2	TRBV28	-	TGTGCCAGCAGTTCGACATCTACCGGGGAGCTGTTTTTT	CASSSTSTGELFF
once	TRBJ2-1	TRBV7-9	-	TGTGCCAGCAGCTTACTCGATGAGCAGTTCTTC	CASSLLDEQFF
-	TRBJ2-5	TRBV19	-	TGTGCCAGTAGGGAAACCCGAGGGGGGACCCAGTACTTC	CASRETRGGTQYF
-	TRBJ2-2	TRBV5-1	TRBD2	TGCGCCAGCAGCTTGGCGAAAAAGTATCCCGGGGGACTAGCGGGAAGGTACCCCGGGGAGCTGTTTTTT	CASSLAKKYPGGLAGRYPGELFF
once	TRBJ2-7	TRBV5-4	-	TGTGCCAGCAGCTTGGGGGTCGGGGAGCAGTACTTC	CASSLGVGEQYF
-	TRBJ2-3	TRBV4-2	TRBD2	TGTGCCAGCAGCCGGACTAGCGGGAGCGGATTAGATACGCAGTATTTT	CASSRTSGSGLDTQYF
-	TRBJ1-6	TRBV6-4	-	TGTGCCAGCAGTGAGGGCAGCTATAATTCACCCCTCCACTTT	CASSEGSYNSPLHF
-	TRBJ2-1	TRBV5-5	-	TGTGCCAGCAGCTTCCAGGGACTCAATGAGCAGTTCTTC	CASSFQGLNEQFF
-	TRBJ1-5	TRBV19	TRBD1	TGTGCCAGTAGTACGACAGGGGCGAAGGATCAGCCCCAGCATTTT	CASSTTGAKDQPQHF
few	TRBJ2-7	TRBV6-2/TRBV6-3	TRBD2	TGTGCCAGCAGCGCCCGGGCGGGAGCTTACGAGCAGTACTTC	CASSARAGAYEQYF
-	TRBJ2-2	TRBV28	TRBD1	TGTGCCAGCAGACTACAGGGGTTGGGCACCGGGGAGCTGTTTTTT	CASRLQGLGTGELFF
once	TRBJ1-1	TRBV25-1	-	TGTGCCAGCCAAGTGCTCGCGGGTGAAGCTTTCTTT	CASQVLAGEAFF
-	TRBJ1-6	TRBV4-3	-	TGCGCCAGCAGCCAAGGGGGCCAGGCCTACGTCCTCCACTTT	CASSQGGQAYVLHF
-	TRBJ2-1	TRBV7-2	TRBD2	TGTGCCAGCACGACTAGCGGCTCCTACAATGAGCAGTTCTTC	CASTTSGSYNEQFF
-	TRBJ2-3	TRBV14	-	TGTGCCAGCAGCCAAGCATTTGGGGCGTTCACAGATACGCAGTATTTT	CASSQAFGAFTDTQYF
-	TRBJ2-5	TRBV4-3	TRBD1	TGCGCCAGCAGCCATTACATAGGACAGGGCCAAGAGACCCAGTACTTC	CASSHYIGQGQETQYF
-	TRBJ2-7	TRBV15	-	TGTGCCACCAGCAGGGGGGGACAGCTGATCTACGAGCAGTACTTC	CATSRGGQLIYEQYF
-	TRBJ2-2	TRBV28	TRBD1	TGTGCCAGCAGCCCCGCGGACAGGGGCCACGGGGAGCTGTTTTTT	CASSPADRGHGELFF
-	TRBJ2-5	TRBV7-3	TRBD2	TGTGCCAGCAGCCTAACTAGCGGGAGCGAGACCCAGTACTTC	CASSLTSGSETQYF
-	TRBJ2-5	TRBV14	-	TGTGCCAGCAGCCGGGGGGGCATGGGCGAGACCCAGTACTTC	CASSRGGMGETQYF
once	TRBJ1-5	TRBV24-1	-	TGTGCCACCAGTGTCAGGACAAGCAATCAGCCCCAGCATTTT	CATSVRTSNQPQHF
-	TRBJ1-1	TRBV19	-	TGTGCCAGTAGTATACAGGGCTGGGGAGCTTTCTTT	CASSIQGWGAFF
once	TRBJ2-7	TRBV11-2	TRBD2	TGTGCCAGCAGCCAGACTAGCGGGAGCAACGAGCAGTACTTC	CASSQTSGSNEQYF
-	TRBJ1-2	TRBV27	-	TGTGCCAGCAGACTAACACCGCTTGTGAGTGGCTACACCTTC	CASRLTPLVSGYTF
-	TRBJ1-1	TRBV6-5	TRBD1	TGTGCCAGCAGTCTCGGACAGGGGGGAGACACTGAAGCTTTCTTT	CASSLGQGGDTEAFF
-	TRBJ1-5	TRBV5-1	-	TGCGCCAGCAGCTTGACATCAGATCAGCCCCAGCATTTT	CASSLTSDQPQHF
-	TRBJ1-5	TRBV28	-	TGTGCCAGCAGTTTATTTTCCAGGGGCGGACAGCCCCAGCATTTT	CASSLFSRGGQPQHF
-	TRBJ1-4	TRBV9	-	TGTGCCAGCAGCGTAGGGGCGCTTTCTAATGAAAAACTGTTTTTT	CASSVGALSNEKLFF
-	TRBJ2-1	TRBV5-1	TRBD2	TGCGCCAGCAGCTTGGAACCTGGGAGGGCCAGCGAGCAGTTCTTC	CASSLEPGRASEQFF
-	TRBJ2-3	TRBV6-6	-	TGTGCCAGCAGTTACTCTAGCCCTAACACAGATACGCAGTATTTT	CASSYSSPNTDTQYF
-	TRBJ2-1	TRBV5-5	-	TGTGCCAGCAGCTTAGCTTTGAGGTCCTCCTACAATGAGCAGTTCTTC	CASSLALRSSYNEQFF
-	TRBJ1-6	TRBV18	-	TGTGCCAGCTCACCCACAGGCCGGACGGGTGATTCACCCCTCCACTTT	CASSPTGRTGDSPLHF
-	TRBJ1-5	TRBV24-1	TRBD1	TGTGCCACCAGTGATTCGACTCGGACAGGGGGGAGCAATCAGCCCCAGCATTTT	CATSDSTRTGGSNQPQHF
-	TRBJ1-2	TRBV5-1	-	TGCGCCAGCAGCTTGGATGGATCGGAGTATGATGGCTACACCTTC	CASSLDGSEYDGYTF
-	TRBJ1-5	TRBV15	-	TGTGCCACCAGCAGAGATCGTTCAGGAGGACAGCCCCAGCATTTT	CATSRDRSGGQPQHF
-	TRBJ2-7	TRBV12-3/TRBV12-4	TRBD1	TGTGCCAGCAGTTCAAGGGGGCTTGAGCAGTACTTC	CASSSRGLEQYF
-	TRBJ2-1	TRBV18	-	TGTGCCAGCTCACCGAATGCGGGGAGTCTAGCAGGTGAGCAGTTCTTC	CASSPNAGSLAGEQFF
medium-sized	TRBJ1-5	TRBV7-6	-	TGTGCCAGCAGCTCCATAAGGCGGCAGGGATGTGTTCAGCCCCAGCATTTT	CASSSIRRQGCVQPQHF
-	TRBJ2-1	TRBV27	TRBD1	TGTGCCAGCAGTTTTCCTTCCCTCGCAGGGGGAACCTACAATGAGCAGTTCTTC	CASSFPSLAGGTYNEQFF